A selection of T cell receptor beta chains follows, all from one sample in a study of blood T cell repertoires in COVID-19. The assay was immunoSEQ multiplex PCR, and TCRdb's table has in-frame clones only and misses some. The sample consists of under 350,000 clones, around four fifths of them appearing once. Material: peripheral blood. The receptors stem from a woman aged 45-65 years who had recovered from COVID-19. CDR3s include the opening cysteine and the closing phenylalanine or tryptophan. The D gene is left open where the match is weak. Clone size, where shown, is once, few, many, or a class for clones that have expanded.

-	TRBJ2-7	TRBV12-3/TRBV12-4	-	TGTGCCAGCAGTCCGGGGGTCTACGAGCAGTACTTC	CASSPGVYEQYF
-	TRBJ1-3	TRBV19	-	TGTGCCAGTAGCCACAGGACACTGGATGGAAACACCATATATTTT	CASSHRTLDGNTIYF
-	TRBJ2-5	TRBV18	TRBD1	TGTGCCAGCTCACCACCCTCGCAGGGGGAAACGGAGACCCAGTACTTC	CASSPPSQGETETQYF
-	TRBJ2-2	TRBV5-1	-	TGCGCCAGCAGCCTAACAACAGACACCGGGGAGCTGTTTTTT	CASSLTTDTGELFF
-	TRBJ2-7	TRBV9	TRBD1	TGTGCCAGCAGCGAGCTACCAGGGGGTAGGAACGAGCAGTACTTC	CASSELPGGRNEQYF
many	TRBJ1-1	TRBV12-3/TRBV12-4	-	TGTGCCAGCAGTTCAGGGCTTGGTGAAGCTTTCTTT	CASSSGLGEAFF
-	TRBJ2-5	TRBV10-3	-	TGTGCCACCGACTCGGGTGGAGAGACCCAGTACTTC	CATDSGGETQYF
-	TRBJ2-6	TRBV6-1	-	TGTGCCAGCAGTGAAAGCAACAGAGCCCGCAGGGGTTCTGGGGCCAACGTCCTGACTTTC	CASSESNRARRGSGANVLTF
-	TRBJ2-7	TRBV5-1	-	TGCGCCAGCAGCCCTGGTCCGAGCTCCTACGAGCAGTACTTC	CASSPGPSSYEQYF
once	TRBJ2-5	TRBV5-4	TRBD1	TGTGCCAGCAGACTCGACAGGGGAAGTCCGGAGACCCAGTACTTC	CASRLDRGSPETQYF
-	TRBJ1-5	TRBV3-1/TRBV3-2	-	TGTGCCAGCAGCTTTAGTAATAGCAATCAGCCCCAGCATTTT	CASSFSNSNQPQHF
-	TRBJ2-5	TRBV7-2	-	TGTGCCAGCAGTTCCGGGGTACGGGAGACCCAGTACTTC	CASSSGVRETQYF
once	TRBJ2-1	TRBV18	-	TGTGCCAGCTCACGCCCAGGGGTGTTAGTCAATGAGCAGTTCTTC	CASSRPGVLVNEQFF
-	TRBJ2-2	TRBV5-1	-	TGCGCCAGCAGGACTAGTGAGGCCGGGGAGCTGTTTTTT	CASRTSEAGELFF
-	TRBJ2-1	TRBV4-2	TRBD1	TGTGCCAGCAGCCAAGGACAGGGACCCAACGAGCAGTTCTTC	CASSQGQGPNEQFF
-	TRBJ2-7	TRBV28	TRBD1	TGTGCCAGCAGTTCTACCTTGACAGGGGGCTCCTACGAGCAGTACTTC	CASSSTLTGGSYEQYF
-	TRBJ1-5	TRBV25-1	-	TGTGCCAGCGCGGGACCCCCCAATCAGCCCCAGCATTTT	CASAGPPNQPQHF
once	TRBJ2-7	TRBV5-1	TRBD2	TGCGCCAGCAGCTTGTTTAGCGGGAGTTTCTACGAGCAGTACTTC	CASSLFSGSFYEQYF
-	TRBJ2-3	TRBV5-6	-	TGTGCCAGCAGCCCGGCGGGCACAGATACGCAGTATTTT	CASSPAGTDTQYF
few	TRBJ2-7	TRBV18	TRBD1	TGTGCCAGCTCAGGACAGGGTTCCTACGAGCAGTACTTC	CASSGQGSYEQYF
few	TRBJ1-2	TRBV5-1	-	TGCGCCAGCAGCTTGGAGACTGGGGGCTACACCTTC	CASSLETGGYTF
-	TRBJ2-3	TRBV29-1	-	TGCAGCGTTTGGGCTAGCACAGATACGCAGTATTTT	CSVWASTDTQYF
-	TRBJ2-7	TRBV28	-	TGTGCCAGCAGTTTACTTTCTTGGCGGGAAAACACCTACGAGCAGTACTTC	CASSLLSWRENTYEQYF
-	TRBJ1-1	TRBV6-5	-	TGTGCCAGCAGGGGGCAGGACACTGAAGCTTTCTTT	CASRGQDTEAFF
-	TRBJ2-2	TRBV28	-	TGTGCCAGCACTTTTACGAACACCGGGGAGCTGTTTTTT	CASTFTNTGELFF
-	TRBJ2-7	TRBV10-2	-	TGCGCCAGCAGAAACCAGGAGGCGCTCTCCTACGAGCAGTACTTC	CASRNQEALSYEQYF
-	TRBJ2-7	TRBV5-4	TRBD1	TGTGCCAGCAGCCTGGTAGGGGGCCCGGGCGAGCAGTACTTC	CASSLVGGPGEQYF
once	TRBJ2-2	TRBV5-8	TRBD2	TGTGCCAGCAGCTTAGCGGGGGGCTACACCGGGGAGCTGTTTTTT	CASSLAGGYTGELFF
-	TRBJ1-6	TRBV3-1/TRBV3-2	-	TGTGCCAGCAGCCAAGGCGGGGCTTCACCCCTCCACTTT	CASSQGGASPLHF
-	TRBJ2-7	TRBV5-1	-	TGCGCCAGCAGCTTGGGCTACACTGGTACGACTGAGTACTTC	CASSLGYTGTTEYF
few	TRBJ1-3	TRBV4-3	TRBD1	TGCGCCAGCAGCCAAGAGCCTCGGGACAGGTTCTCTGGAAACACCATATATTTT	CASSQEPRDRFSGNTIYF
-	TRBJ2-1	TRBV5-1	TRBD1	TGCGCCAGCAGCCACTATAACCGGTATGGACAGGGGAGGAACTCCTACAATGAGCAGTTCTTC	CASSHYNRYGQGRNSYNEQFF
-	TRBJ2-7	TRBV7-6	TRBD1	TGTGCCAGCAGCTTAAGCGAAGGGGGCCCTAGCTCCTACGAGCAGTACTTC	CASSLSEGGPSSYEQYF
-	TRBJ2-2	TRBV15	TRBD1	TGTGCCACCAGCAGAGTAGGTCTGGGACAGGCGAACACCGGGGAGCTGTTTTTT	CATSRVGLGQANTGELFF
-	TRBJ2-7	TRBV7-2	TRBD2	TGTGCCAGCAGCAAAACCGGGACTAGCGGGGGTTACTCCTACGAGCAGTACTTC	CASSKTGTSGGYSYEQYF
-	TRBJ1-1	TRBV7-9	-	TGTGCCAGCAGCCACGGCGGGAGCACTGAAGCTTTCTTT	CASSHGGSTEAFF
once	TRBJ2-7	TRBV4-1	-	TGCGCCAGCAGCCATGACAACAGGGAGGGCGAGCAGTACTTC	CASSHDNREGEQYF
-	TRBJ2-7	TRBV4-1	TRBD1	TGCGCCAGCAGCCAAAAGGGATCCGGGACAGGGGCCGAGCAGTACTTC	CASSQKGSGTGAEQYF
few	TRBJ1-3	TRBV7-6	TRBD1	TGTGCCAGCAGCCCGGGACAGGGGCTCATCTCTGGAAACACCATATATTTT	CASSPGQGLISGNTIYF
-	TRBJ2-1	TRBV4-3	-	TGCGCCAGCAGCCAAGATCGTCTATCTTTGAATGAGCAGTTCTTC	CASSQDRLSLNEQFF
-	TRBJ2-2	TRBV10-3	TRBD1	TGTGCCATCACCGACAGGGAAACCGGGGAGCTGTTTTTT	CAITDRETGELFF
-	TRBJ2-1	TRBV3-1/TRBV3-2	-	TGTGCCAGCAGCCAAGATTCCAGTCATGAGCAGTTCTTC	CASSQDSSHEQFF